Each of the 32 T cell receptor beta chains below was sequenced from the same sample in a study of blood T cells in healthy people across ages. Through a sample-barcoded 5' primer and a J-beta primer mix, a second PCR was run for 7 to 11 cycles. TCRdb reanalysed the 5' RACE reads using MiXCR and keeps one entry per CDR3 protein. This sample yields about 1.5 million distinct CDR3 sequences, of which 40% to 45% are seen a single time; about 4.1% belongs to the top ten. Sample: blood. The receptors were sampled from a woman aged 18-29 years in good health.

This clonotype was seen only once. This rearrangement joins TRBV6-2 or TRBV6-3 to TRBJ2-5, with D perhaps being TRBD1 or TRBD2 (5 bases each). CDR3 length: 13 amino acids. V shed 7 bases and J shed 2 bases, with 11 bases lying between them. The germline V gene encodes CDR1 MNHEY and CDR2 SVGEGT. The CDR3: CASTSWGQETQYF. In DNA form, the CDR3 reads TGTGCCAGCACTAGTTGGGGGCAAGAGACCCAGTACTTC.

The chain employs TRBV20-1 and TRBJ1-1, with 8 bases lining up with TRBD1. CDR3 length: 14 residues. Germline V gene lookup returns CDR1 DFQATT and CDR2 SNEGSKA (reference sequence). V gave up 7 bases and J gave up 1 base; unmatched junction bases: 8. The CDR3 here is CSVPHRGTNTEAFF. The CDR3, as DNA: TGCAGTGTCCCCCACAGGGGGACGAACACTGAAGCTTTCTTT.

The chain links TRBV15 to TRBJ1-2; D not resolved. Germline loops: CDR1 LNHNV, CDR2 YYDKDF (reference sequence). Trimming removed 0 bases at V and 5 bases at J, with 13 bases between. The length of the CDR3 is 15 residues. CDR3 DNA: TGTGCCACCAGCAGAGATGAGAGTTTCCTATATGGCTACACCTTC. This translates into CATSRDESFLYGYTF.

This chain joins TRBV12-3 or TRBV12-4 and TRBJ1-5; D perhaps matches TRBD1 (5 bases). V was pared by 5 bases and J by 0 bases, with 14 bases between. The CDR3 consists of 16 residues. CDR3 in DNA: TGTGCCAGCAGTCCCAGGACAACTTATAGCAATCAGCCCCAGCATTTT. Encoded protein: CASSPRTTYSNQPQHF.

The J gene is TRBJ2-1, the V gene TRBV3-1; 8 bases agree with TRBD2. The CDR3 loop spans 16 amino acids. V lost 1 base to trimming and J lost 0 bases; unmatched junction nucleotides: 2. Per the germline V gene, CDR1 is LGHDT and CDR2 is YNNKEL (reference sequence). CDR3 in amino acids: CASSQGLAISYNEQFF. In DNA, the CDR3 is TGTGCCAGCAGCCAAGGACTAGCGATCTCCTACAATGAGCAGTTCTTC.

The genes are TRBV7-2 and TRBJ2-7, with a tentative D call TRBD1 (6 bases). The CDR3 has 16 residues. The V gene's germline CDR1 is SGHTA and CDR2 FQGNSA. V was clipped by 3 bases and J by 1 base, with 16 bases between them. This chain's CDR3 is CASSFIQGLWSYEQYF. DNA of the CDR3: TGTGCCAGCAGCTTTATCCAGGGGCTGTGGTCCTACGAGCAGTACTTC.

This clonotype was picked up a small number of times. J is TRBJ2-5 and V is TRBV29-1, with D possibly TRBD2 on 6 matching bases. This CDR3 contains 15 residues. The germline gives CDR1 SQVTM, CDR2 ANQGSEA. V lost 6 bases and J lost 6, with 23 bases in between. The CDR3 nucleotides read TGCAGCGTCGAAAGGAGGGCGGTAGCCCCAAAGACCCAGTACTTC. Its translation is CSVERRAVAPKTQYF.

The gene calls are TRBV10-3 and TRBJ2-1, with D perhaps matching TRBD1 (6 bases). The better agreement between TRBJ2-7 and the DNA end casts doubt on the J call. The CDR3 consists of 16 residues. CDR1 is ENHRY, CDR2 SYGVKD, per germline. The DNA for the CDR3 is TGTGCCATCAAGGGACACCCCCTTAGCTCCTACAATGAGCAGTACTTC. This codes for CAIKGHPLSSYNEQYF.

The chain couples TRBV7-2 to TRBJ2-5; 7 positions agree with TRBD1. The CDR3 extends over 18 amino acids. Germline V lookup: CDR1 SGHTA, CDR2 FQGNSA. The V and J ends lost 2 bases and 2 bases, in that order; junction bases with no gene match: 14. The CDR3: CASSLLPPGGVQQETQYF. In DNA, the CDR3 is TGTGCCAGCAGCTTACTTCCCCCAGGGGGAGTACAGCAAGAGACCCAGTACTTC.

This rearrangement joins TRBV5-1 to TRBJ2-7, with D tentatively TRBD2 (6 bases). The CDR3 has 14 amino acids. The V end lost 4 bases, the J end lost 7 bases, and 18 bases lay between the germline ends. Germline assignment: CDR1 SGHRS and CDR2 YFSETQ. The CDR3 spells CASSLVERANEQYF. CDR3 nucleotides: TGCGCCAGCAGCCTCGTGGAGCGGGCCAATGAGCAGTACTTC.

This clonotype was seen more than once but under ten times. The chain joins TRBV5-1 to TRBJ2-5; 12 nucleotides align to TRBD2. CDR1 is SGHRS and CDR2 is YFSETQ in the germline V gene. The CDR3 has 15 residues. Trimming removed 4 bases from V and 4 bases from J; junction bases left unmatched: 5. The CDR3 region has the DNA TGCGCCAGCAGCCCCACTAGCGGGGGGTTAGAGACCCAGTACTTC. Its protein is CASSPTSGGLETQYF.

This clonotype appeared a single time. The rearrangement links TRBV6-4 to TRBJ1-2; D not certain. CDR3 size: 12 residues. V was cut by 2 bases and J by 8 bases, with 9 bases left in between. Germline loops: CDR1 MRHNA, CDR2 SNTAGT. CDR3 nucleotides: TGTGCCAGCAGTGACCATATTATGGGCTACACCTTC. Translating gives CASSDHIMGYTF.

CDR3 sequence reads: CASSGPYRSPLHF. Written as DNA, the CDR3 is TGTGCCAGCAGCGGCCCCTACCGCTCACCCCTCCACTTT. The chain has TRBV5-6 and TRBJ1-6; D is undetermined. Germline assignment: CDR1 SGHDT and CDR2 YYEEEE. Trimming took 4 bases from V and 10 from J, leaving 12 bases between them. This CDR3 contains 13 residues.

The rearrangement joins TRBV4-1 to TRBJ2-3; D is undetermined. Trimming cost V 3 bases and J 0 bases, with 7 bases left between them. The CDR3 length is 14 residues. Germline lookup yields CDR1 MGHRA and CDR2 YSYEKL. The CDR3 is CASSQWSSTDTQYF. CDR3 nucleotide sequence: TGCGCCAGCAGCCAGTGGAGCAGCACAGATACGCAGTATTTT.

This clonotype was counted a few times. This chain uses TRBV2 with TRBJ2-1, with 8 nucleotides matching TRBD2. V lost 7 bases and J lost 5; bases outside the gene matches: 4. CDR3 size: 13 residues. Per the germline V gene, CDR1 is SNHLY and CDR2 is FYNNEI. CDR3 DNA: TGTGCCAGCAAGGCGGGAGGTCACAATGAGCAGTTCTTC. Protein product: CASKAGGHNEQFF.

CDR3 nucleotides: TGCGCCAGCAGCCCTGGAGAACGACAGGGTTTAAGGAATCAGCCCCAGCATTTT. As protein: CASSPGERQGLRNQPQHF. The chain has TRBV4-1 and TRBJ1-5, with TRBD1 matching 7 bases. The CDR3 contains 18 residues. The ends lost 4 bases at V and 4 bases at J; junction bases unmatched: 16. The germline V gene encodes CDR1 MGHRA and CDR2 YSYEKL.

The chain combines TRBV25-1 with TRBJ2-1, with a possible D match to TRBD1 (6 bases). The CDR3 consists of 12 residues. V lost 3 bases and J 10 bases, leaving 10 bases between the germline ends. The germline gives CDR1 MGHDK, CDR2 SYGVNS. DNA for the CDR3: TGTGCCAGCAGTGATCAGGGGTGGGAGCAGTTCTTC. This gives the protein CASSDQGWEQFF.

This clonotype was recorded only once. The chain combines TRBV29-1 with TRBJ1-2; no firm D call. Between the trimmed V and J ends, which lost 6 bases and 8 bases, there was a span of 19 bases. This CDR3 has 13 residues. CDR1 and CDR2 (germline): SQVTM, ANQGSEA. CDR3 sequence reads: CSVIGRTSGGYTF. The CDR3 bases are TGCAGCGTGATTGGGCGAACGTCGGGGGGCTACACCTTC.

V usage is TRBV16 and J usage is TRBJ2-7; D unclear. V dropped 0 bases and J dropped 7 bases, with 13 bases sitting between them. CDR1 and CDR2 from the germline V gene are KGHSY and FQNENV. This CDR3 is built from 14 residues. CDR3 DNA sequence: TGTGCCAGCAGCCAATCCCAGGTAATAGATGAGCAGTACTTC. This gives the protein CASSQSQVIDEQYF.

V usage is TRBV12-3 or TRBV12-4 and J usage is TRBJ2-3, with D perhaps TRBD2 (6 bases). V lost 5 bases and J 1 base, leaving 16 bases between the germline ends. The CDR3 length is 16 residues. The DNA for the CDR3 is TGTGCCAGCAGTCTCCGGGGGAGCCGGGGCACAGATACGCAGTATTTT. As protein: CASSLRGSRGTDTQYF.

The chain uses TRBV18 and TRBJ2-7; D gene uncertain. V lost 3 bases and J 2 bases, leaving 8 bases between the germline ends. The CDR3 contains 13 residues. Germline loops: CDR1 KGHSH, CDR2 LQKENI. CDR3 nucleotides: TGTGCCAGCTCACCGAAGGGTCCCTACGAGCAGTACTTC. Its translation is CASSPKGPYEQYF.

This clonotype was detected only a few times. The chain couples TRBV20-1 to TRBJ2-1, with D possibly being TRBD2 (6 bases). The CDR3 is 16 amino acids. V lost 0 bases, J lost 4 bases, and 16 bases lay in between. Germline CDR1 DFQATT, CDR2 SNEGSKA (reference sequence). CDR3 sequence: CSAREMGGAAYNEQFF. DNA for the CDR3: TGCAGTGCTAGAGAGATGGGCGGGGCCGCTTACAATGAGCAGTTCTTC.

This clonotype was recorded only once. V and J are TRBV12-3 or TRBV12-4 and TRBJ1-5; D not resolved. Trimming took 3 bases from V and 0 from J, leaving 12 bases between them. CDR3 size: 16 residues. In DNA form, the CDR3 reads TGTGCCAGCAGTTTGGTGTCAGTCTATAGCAATCAGCCCCAGCATTTT. Protein: CASSLVSVYSNQPQHF.

This clonotype appeared a few times. The chain employs TRBV20-1 and TRBJ1-2; 8 bases map to TRBD1. Germline-derived CDR1 and CDR2 are DFQATT and SNEGSKA (reference sequence). The V and J ends lost 0 bases and 5 bases, in that order; junction bases with no gene match: 8. The CDR3 sequence is 15 residues long. CDR3 DNA sequence: TGCAGTGCTAGAGATCTCCGGACAGGGCGGTATGGCTACACCTTC. Translating it yields CSARDLRTGRYGYTF.

About this clonotype itself: A much larger clonotype is one base distant, so this may be a read error. The chain is built from TRBV25-1 and TRBJ2-7, with TRBD1 matching over 7 bases. Unmatched junction bases numbered 20, after V lost 5 bases and J lost 7 bases. There are 17 residues in the CDR3. Per germline, CDR1 MGHDK and CDR2 SYGVNS. CDR3 DNA: TGTGCCAGCAGTACGACCACAGGGGATGGGGTACGCAATGAGCAGTACTTC. Its protein product is CASSTTTGDGVRNEQYF.

The chain uses TRBV4-3 and TRBJ2-3, with D uncertain. The CDR3 totals 16 residues. The V end was cut by 0 bases, the J end by 0 bases, with 10 bases between. Germline V gene sequence: CDR1 LGHNA, CDR2 YSLEER. For the CDR3, the DNA is TGCGCCAGCAGCCAAGAACTGTGGTCAAGCACAGATACGCAGTATTTT. It yields the protein CASSQELWSSTDTQYF.

The J gene is TRBJ1-1, the V gene TRBV3-1; TRBD1 matches 8 bases. Per germline, CDR1 LGHDT and CDR2 YNNKEL (reference sequence). The CDR3 consists of 16 residues. V gave up 1 base and J gave up 0 bases; unmatched junction bases: 4. CDR3 sequence (DNA): TGTGCCAGCAGCCAAGGCAGACAGGGGATGAACACTGAAGCTTTCTTT. Its protein is CASSQGRQGMNTEAFF.

The CDR3 sequence: CSAGQPYNEQYF. CDR3 DNA: TGCAGCGCCGGACAACCCTACAATGAGCAGTACTTC. The chain joins TRBV29-1 to TRBJ2-1, with D perhaps matching TRBD1 (5 bases). The J call is in doubt because the DNA end fits TRBJ2-7 better. The CDR3 totals 12 residues. Germline V gene data show CDR1 as SQVTM and CDR2 as ANQGSEA.

This clonotype was found a few times. V and J are TRBV7-9 and TRBJ2-7; D gene uncertain. With 4 bases removed from V and 4 bases from J, the gap between germline ends came to 14 bases. The CDR3 consists of 14 residues. Looked up from germline, CDR1 is SEHNR and CDR2 is FQNEAQ (reference sequence). DNA of the CDR3: TGTGCCAGCAGCTCGGGCCTCACCTATTACGAGCAGTACTTC. Translated: CASSSGLTYYEQYF. Full variable domain (missing parts from reference TRBV7-9 and TRBJ2-7): DTGVSQNPRHKITKRGQNVTFRCDPISEHNRLYWYRQTLGQGPEFLTYFQNEAQLEKSRLLSDRFSAERPKGSFSTLEIQRTEQGDSAMYLCASSSGLTYYEQYFGPGTRLTVT.

About this clonotype itself: Germline and junction disagree at one end, which may indicate a read error. The chain couples TRBV7-7 to TRBJ2-5; tentatively, D is TRBD2 (6 bases). Germline CDR1 is SSHAT and CDR2 is FNYEAQ (reference sequence). The CDR3 extends over 14 amino acids. The DNA of the CDR3 is TGTGCTAGCAGCTTAGCACCCCTGGAGGGGACCCAGTACTTC. Translating it yields CASSLAPLEGTQYF.

The gene calls are TRBV7-9 and TRBJ2-5; TRBD2 is a possible D gene (7 bases). Germline CDR1 reads SEHNR; CDR2 reads FQNEAQ (reference sequence). The V and J ends lost 2 bases and 4 bases respectively, with 11 bases between them. CDR3 length: 14 residues. In nucleotides, the CDR3 is TGTGCCAGCAGCTTACCGGGGGGCCCAGAGACCCAGTACTTC. Translation: CASSLPGGPETQYF.

V is TRBV4-2 and J is TRBJ2-7; unclear D gene. Germline CDR1 reads LGHNA; CDR2 reads YNFKEQ. The CDR3 is 13 amino acids. V lost 1 base and J 9 bases, leaving 13 bases between the germline ends. Here the CDR3 DNA reads TGTGCCAGCAGCCAAGGCCGATCCCCCAGGCAGTACTTC. Its translation: CASSQGRSPRQYF.